This is a list of T cell receptor beta chains from one sample in a study of cytomegalovirus exposure and HLA in healthy donors. Profiling relied on immunoSEQ multiplex PCR, and the TCRdb table lists in-frame clones only, not all of them. The sample holds over 250,000 clones; under 80% are singletons and the top ten take around 2%. Sequenced material: PBMCs. The source is a female donor in good health and CMV-seronegative. CDR3s include the opening cysteine and the closing phenylalanine or tryptophan. The D gene is left open where the match is weak. Size is stated for part of the rows, as once, few or many counts, or as a class when the clone is expanded.

clone size,V gene,D gene,J gene,CDR3 DNA,CDR3 protein
few,TRBV5-4,-,TRBJ2-7,TGTGCCAGCAGCCGGGGGGGCGGGACAGCCTCCTACGAGCAGTACTTC,CASSRGGGTASYEQYF
-,TRBV2,-,TRBJ2-3,TGTGCCAGCAAAGGAACGGCAGGATACACAGATACGCAGTATTTT,CASKGTAGYTDTQYF
-,TRBV14,-,TRBJ2-1,TGTGCCAGCAGCCCTAGCTTACTGGATGAGCAGTTCTTC,CASSPSLLDEQFF
few,TRBV27,-,TRBJ2-1,TGTGCCAGCAGTACGCTAGCCAATGAGCAGTTCTTC,CASSTLANEQFF
-,TRBV28,-,TRBJ2-4,TGTGCCAGCAGTTTCCTAGGTCGTCAACAAAACATTCAGTACTTC,CASSFLGRQQNIQYF
few,TRBV10-1,-,TRBJ2-7,TGCGCCAGCAGTGAGTCTGGCAGGGAGGACGAGCAGTACTTC,CASSESGREDEQYF
-,TRBV5-1,TRBD1,TRBJ1-1,TGCGCCAGCAGCGTTGACAGGGGTTCGGCTTTCTTT,CASSVDRGSAFF
-,TRBV5-4,TRBD1,TRBJ1-1,TGTTTATCGAAGGAAGGGACAGGGGGAGTGAACACTGAAGCTTTCTTT,CLSKEGTGGVNTEAFF
few,TRBV9,-,TRBJ1-4,TGTGCCAGCAGCGTCGGAGGGCACTGGGAAAAACTGTTTTTT,CASSVGGHWEKLFF
-,TRBV20-1,-,TRBJ1-1,TGCAGTGCGGAGAGGGGGGGTGAAGCTTTCTTT,CSAERGGEAFF
-,TRBV5-5,-,TRBJ1-2,TGTGCCAGCAGCCGCCGGGAGGACGTAAACTATGGCTACACCTTC,CASSRREDVNYGYTF
-,TRBV6-1,TRBD2,TRBJ2-7,TGTGCCAGCAGTACAAGCGGGAGTGCCTACGAGCAGTACTTC,CASSTSGSAYEQYF
-,TRBV5-1,TRBD1,TRBJ2-1,TGCGCCAGCACCGGACAGGGGCTCGACAATGAGCAGTTCTTC,CASTGQGLDNEQFF
-,TRBV5-6,-,TRBJ1-2,TGTGCCAGCACCTCCGGGACACCCTATGGCTACACCTTC,CASTSGTPYGYTF
-,TRBV20-1,-,TRBJ2-5,TGCAGTGCTAGTCAAGGACAAGGCCGTTACTTC,CSASQGQGRYF
-,TRBV5-5,TRBD1,TRBJ2-2,TGTGCCAGCAGAGCTTCCGGGACAGGGGTGACCGGGGAGCTGTTTTTT,CASRASGTGVTGELFF
-,TRBV5-1,TRBD1,TRBJ1-4,TGCGCCAGCAGCGGCGAGACAGGGGGAAGGGAAAAACTGTTTTTT,CASSGETGGREKLFF
-,TRBV28,-,TRBJ2-3,TGTGCCATCAGGGCCACAGATACGCAGTATTTT,CAIRATDTQYF
-,TRBV11-1,-,TRBJ2-3,TGTGCCAGCAGCTTAAGGCAGCGAACAGATACGCAGTATTTT,CASSLRQRTDTQYF
-,TRBV5-1,TRBD2,TRBJ2-3,TGCGCCAGCAGCTTGGGGGTAGCGGGAGGGCCCGCAGATACGCAGTATTTT,CASSLGVAGGPADTQYF
-,TRBV14,-,TRBJ2-7,TGTGCCAGCTCTTTCGGTTACGAGCAGTACTTC,CASSFGYEQYF
-,TRBV30,-,TRBJ2-7,TGTGCCTGGAGGAGCGCAGCGGCCTACGAGCAGTACTTC,CAWRSAAAYEQYF
-,TRBV5-6,-,TRBJ1-4,TGTGCCAGCAGCTTGAGAACAGGGTCAACTAATGAAAAACTGTTTTTT,CASSLRTGSTNEKLFF
few,TRBV7-9,-,TRBJ2-2,TGTGCCAGCAGCTTATCGGTTGGGGAGCTGTTTTTT,CASSLSVGELFF
-,TRBV7-9,-,TRBJ1-2,TGTGCCAGCAGCTTAGTACAGTCCGACTATGGCTACACCTTC,CASSLVQSDYGYTF
-,TRBV11-2,-,TRBJ1-2,TGTGCCAGCAGCTTGCCAGAGAGGATCTATGGCTACACCTTC,CASSLPERIYGYTF
-,TRBV7-9,-,TRBJ2-7,TGTGCCAGCGTCCGCGGCGGGAACTCACCGTACGAGCAGTACTTC,CASVRGGNSPYEQYF
-,TRBV6-5,-,TRBJ1-3,TGTGCCAGCGGCCAACAGGGCTTTCGAAACACCATATATTTT,CASGQQGFRNTIYF
once,TRBV18,-,TRBJ2-7,TGTGCCAGCTCACCACCGCGGCCCCCTTACGAGCAGTACTTC,CASSPPRPPYEQYF
-,TRBV4-2,TRBD2,TRBJ2-1,TGTGCCAGCAGCCCAGCGGGAGGGCCCCCGAATGAGCAGTTCTTC,CASSPAGGPPNEQFF
-,TRBV5-4,-,TRBJ2-7,TGTGCCAGCAGCTTGGGGCAATCGAACGAGCAGTACTTC,CASSLGQSNEQYF
-,TRBV11-1,-,TRBJ2-3,TGTGCCAGCAGCTACAAGCGGTTTACGGAAGATACGCAGTATTTT,CASSYKRFTEDTQYF
-,TRBV5-6,-,TRBJ1-2,TGTGCCAGCAGCTTTGCGAGTCTTGGCTACACCTTC,CASSFASLGYTF
-,TRBV19,TRBD2,TRBJ2-1,TGTGCCAGTCAGGGACTAGCGGGAGAGGGGAGCTCCTACAATGAGCAGTTCTTC,CASQGLAGEGSSYNEQFF
-,TRBV19,TRBD1,TRBJ1-5,TGTGCCTCTAACCGGGACAGGGATCAGCCCCAGCATTTT,CASNRDRDQPQHF
-,TRBV7-9,-,TRBJ1-5,TGTGCCAGCAGCTTTGAGGGGGAGACCGATCAGCCCCAGCATTTT,CASSFEGETDQPQHF
-,TRBV27,TRBD1,TRBJ1-2,TGTGCCAGCAGGCCCTGGGACAGTATTAACTATGGCTACACCTTC,CASRPWDSINYGYTF
few,TRBV7-9,-,TRBJ1-1,TGTGCCAGCAGCTTAGACCGGGGGTTCGGCACTGAAGCTTTCTTT,CASSLDRGFGTEAFF
-,TRBV19,-,TRBJ2-7,TGTGCCAGTAGTTCCCGGGGGACCTACGAGCAGTACTTC,CASSSRGTYEQYF
-,TRBV5-4,TRBD1,TRBJ2-3,TGTGCCAGCAGCTTAGGACAGGGGGCCTTATTGGGTACAGATACGCAGTATTTT,CASSLGQGALLGTDTQYF
-,TRBV30,-,TRBJ1-2,TGTGCCCAAGGGGTGTCATATGGCTACACCTTC,CAQGVSYGYTF
-,TRBV7-9,-,TRBJ1-2,TGTTCCAGCAGCTTCCCGGTTTCGGGTGGAGGCTACACCTTC,CSSSFPVSGGGYTF
-,TRBV28,-,TRBJ1-1,TGTGCCAGCAGTTTAACAGGAGCAACCGCTTTCTTT,CASSLTGATAFF
few,TRBV5-1,-,TRBJ2-7,TGCGTCCAGTGGGCAGGTACCTACGAGCAGTACTTC,CVQWAGTYEQYF
-,TRBV5-1,-,TRBJ1-1,TGCGCCAGCAGCTTGGGTGGGGACATGAACACTGAAGCTTTCTTT,CASSLGGDMNTEAFF
-,TRBV2,TRBD2,TRBJ2-1,TGTGCCAGCCTAAGGGCTAGCGGGACCAATGAGCAGTTCTTC,CASLRASGTNEQFF
-,TRBV25-1,-,TRBJ2-7,TGTGCCAGCCCCCTCCCCCTGGTTAGCTACGAGCAGTACTTC,CASPLPLVSYEQYF
-,TRBV6-1,-,TRBJ2-7,TGTGCCAGCAGTCAGACAGTTAACTCCTACGAGCAGTACTTC,CASSQTVNSYEQYF
-,TRBV27,TRBD2,TRBJ2-7,TGTGCCAGCAGAGCTAGCGGGAGAATCTTCTACGAGCAGTACTTC,CASRASGRIFYEQYF
-,TRBV29-1,TRBD1,TRBJ1-5,TGCAGCGTTAAGGACAGGGGTAGCAATCAGCCCCAGCATTTT,CSVKDRGSNQPQHF
-,TRBV7-9,-,TRBJ1-2,TGTGCCAGCAGCTTAGTGAGGAGCGGGGGCCAGGCGAAGGGCTACACCTTC,CASSLVRSGGQAKGYTF
-,TRBV9,TRBD2,TRBJ2-2,TGTGCCAGCAGCGTAGCGGGAGGGCCAGGTAGTAGTACCGGGGAGCTGTTTTTT,CASSVAGGPGSSTGELFF
-,TRBV19,-,TRBJ1-1,TGTGCCAGCAATACAGATACCATGAACACTGAAGCTTTCTTT,CASNTDTMNTEAFF
-,TRBV5-6,-,TRBJ2-6,TGTGCCAGCAGCTTGTGGCAGGGTGCTGTATCTGGGGCCAACGTCCTGACTTTC,CASSLWQGAVSGANVLTF
-,TRBV5-1,TRBD1,TRBJ2-2,TGCGCCAGCAGCCACGGGACAGGGGAGACCGGGGAGCTGTTTTTT,CASSHGTGETGELFF